This TCR beta chain comes out of a study of siplizumab effects on memory and regulatory T cells. Broader study findings: Siplizumab significantly decreased alloreactive sequences from unstimulated CD4+ memory cells. Mapping to unstimulated subsets was achieved for only a minor fraction of alloreactive clones.

Libraries were prepared by immunoSEQ multiplex PCR; TCRdb keeps only in-frame clonotypes and omits some of them. The sample has over 100,000 clones, around 90% seen once. There are a few counts of this clone. What it binds is unknown. The CDR3 is made up of 15 amino acids. Trimming cost V 2 bases and J 3 bases, with 11 bases left between them. The germline CDR1 and CDR2 sequences are WNHNN and SYGVQD (reference sequence). Material: CD4+ T cells sorted from blood. The rearrangement links TRBV10-1 to TRBJ1-3; D remains ambiguous. The clonotype originates from a human donor in good health. The CDR3 DNA sequence: TGCGCCAGCAGTGAGCGGACCGGAGTTGGAAACACCATATATTTT. It translates to CASSERTGVGNTIYF.